The next 10 T cell receptor beta chains were all read from a single sample in a study of blood T cell repertoires in COVID-19. Libraries were prepared by immunoSEQ multiplex PCR; TCRdb keeps only in-frame clonotypes and omits some of them. The table records approximately 170,000 clones, around 85% of them present only once. Sequencing was carried out using peripheral blood. These receptors all come from a woman older than 75 with COVID-19, enrolled during active disease.

This chain uses TRBV6-6 with TRBJ1-2; 7 nucleotides agree with TRBD1. Germline CDR1 reads MNHNY; CDR2 reads SVGAGI (reference sequence). CDR3 length: 15 amino acids. With 2 bases clipped from V and 2 bases from J, the junction kept 5 bases outside the gene matches. DNA for the CDR3: TGTGCCAGCAGTTACGACGCACAGGGGAACTATGGCTACACCTTC. Its protein is CASSYDAQGNYGYTF.

The chain employs TRBV6-5 and TRBJ2-2; the match to TRBD2 covers 11 bases. This CDR3 comprises 16 residues. Germline CDR1 MNHEY, CDR2 SVGAGI. V lost 3 bases and J lost 6; bases outside the gene matches: 6. The chain's CDR3 is CASSYATGLAAGELFF. The CDR3 DNA follows: TGTGCCAGCAGTTATGCAACGGGACTAGCGGCCGGGGAGCTGTTTTTT.

This chain connects TRBV3-1 (or the pseudogene TRBV3-2) to TRBJ2-3; D may be TRBD2 (6 bases). The germline V gene has CDR1 LGHDT and CDR2 YNNKEL (reference sequence). Deletions cut 5 bases from V and 5 bases from J, with 29 bases between. This CDR3 spans 19 amino acids. The CDR3 coding sequence is TGTGCCAGCAGCAAACCTTGGCGGGGTTTCCCACGAGGTCAAGATACGCAGTATTTT. Protein sequence: CASSKPWRGFPRGQDTQYF.

The chain is built from TRBV5-1 and TRBJ1-4; D is ambiguous. The length of the CDR3 is 17 residues. Trimming removed 4 bases at V and 0 bases at J, with 16 bases between. Germline CDR1 and CDR2: SGHRS and YFSETQ. CDR3 in DNA: TGCGCCAGCAGCCCCCTCGGCGCGGCTTCAACTAATGAAAAACTGTTTTTT. This codes for CASSPLGAASTNEKLFF.

This clone appeared a single time. This sequence joins TRBV28 and TRBJ2-5; 9 bases line up with TRBD1. Losses at the gene ends were 2 bases for V and 7 bases for J; bases not matched to a gene: 14. The CDR3 covers 17 residues. Germline V gene data show CDR1 as MDHEN and CDR2 as SYDVKM. CDR3 sequence: CASSLELTGTGIGTQYF. DNA of the CDR3: TGTGCCAGCAGTTTAGAGTTAACTGGGACAGGGATAGGGACCCAGTACTTC.

This chain uses TRBV2 with TRBJ2-1, with a weak D call TRBD2 (5 bases). This CDR3 contains 15 residues. V gave up 4 bases and J gave up 2 bases, with 12 bases separating them. Germline CDR1 is SNHLY and CDR2 is FYNNEI. CDR3 loop: CASSGQAVAYNEQFF. CDR3 DNA sequence: TGTGCCAGCAGTGGACAAGCGGTAGCCTACAATGAGCAGTTCTTC.

This sequence joins TRBV5-4 and TRBJ1-2, with 9 positions matching TRBD1. CDR1 is SGHNT and CDR2 is YYREEE in the germline V gene (reference sequence). Trimming cost V 3 bases and J 2 bases; bases outside gene matches: 8. The CDR3 is made up of 16 amino acids. DNA of the CDR3: TGTGCCAGCAGCTCGACACAGGGGGCGGCGAACTATGGCTACACCTTC. It encodes CASSSTQGAANYGYTF.

This chain links TRBV3-1 (or the pseudogene TRBV3-2) with TRBJ1-2, with D perhaps matching TRBD1 (5 bases). The V gene lost 3 bases and the J gene lost 5 bases, with 10 bases spanning the gap. The CDR3 runs 13 residues. CDR1 and CDR2 from the germline V gene are LGHDT and YNNKEL (reference sequence). CDR3: CASSHRKGYGYTF. The CDR3 nucleotides read TGTGCCAGCAGCCACCGTAAGGGGTATGGCTACACCTTC.

The chain has TRBV15 and TRBJ1-1, with D perhaps matching TRBD1 (6 bases). Germline values: CDR1 LNHNV, CDR2 YYDKDF (reference sequence). This CDR3 spans 14 amino acids. Trimming removed 3 bases at V and 0 bases at J, with 8 bases between. In DNA, the CDR3 is TGTGCCACCAGCAGTTACAGGGTGAACACTGAAGCTTTCTTT. It yields the protein CATSSYRVNTEAFF.

The chain uses TRBV5-1 and TRBJ1-3, with D possibly being TRBD1 (6 bases). The CDR3 totals 17 residues. From germline, CDR1 is SGHRS and CDR2 YFSETQ. Trimming stripped 1 base from V and 2 bases from J, with 16 bases between. CDR3 protein: CASSLYGGRGTGNTIYF. Here the CDR3 DNA reads TGCGCCAGCAGCTTGTACGGAGGCAGGGGCACTGGAAACACCATATATTTT.